The 23 T cell receptor beta chains given below trace back to one sample, sequenced in a study of blood T cells in healthy people across ages. The authors ran a second PCR of about 6 to 11 cycles using a sample-barcoded 5' primer and a J-beta primer mix. TCRdb re-called the 5' RACE reads with MiXCR, one entry per CDR3 protein. This table has about 1.6 million distinct CDR3 sequences, about 31% appearing once. Sequenced: blood. These receptor sequences come from a woman between 25 and 40 years old in good health.

This chain connects TRBV20-1 to TRBJ2-1; tentatively, D is TRBD2 (6 bases). Germline CDR1 and CDR2: DFQATT and SNEGSKA (reference sequence). The germline V and J ends were trimmed by 6 bases and 3 bases, with 15 bases remaining between them. The CDR3 is made up of 14 amino acids. Here the CDR3 reads CSAPTRGYYNEQFF. The CDR3 nucleotides read TGCAGTGCGCCGACGCGGGGCTACTACAATGAGCAGTTCTTC.

The genes are TRBV6-6 and TRBJ1-4, with 7 bases aligning to TRBD1. The germline CDR1 and CDR2 sequences are MNHNY and SVGAGI (reference sequence). The V gene end was trimmed by 4 bases and the J gene end by 0 bases; junction bases not matched to a gene: 5. This CDR3 has 16 amino acids. Here the CDR3 reads CASSSTGLATNEKLFF. The CDR3 DNA is TGTGCCAGCAGTTCGACAGGGTTGGCAACTAATGAAAAACTGTTTTTT.

There are a few counts of this clonotype. V gene TRBV2 combines with J gene TRBJ2-1; TRBD2 agrees at 10 bases. Trimming removed 5 bases from V and 6 bases from J; junction bases left unmatched: 7. This CDR3 is built from 15 residues. The germline gives CDR1 SNHLY, CDR2 FYNNEI. The CDR3 DNA reads TGTGCCAGCAGTCCAGAAGCGGGGGGGCGCAATGAGCAGTTCTTC. It is translated as CASSPEAGGRNEQFF.

This clonotype was counted a single time. V and J are TRBV19 and TRBJ1-2; D not resolved. This CDR3 region has 13 residues. Germline V gene sequence: CDR1 LNHDA, CDR2 SQIVND (reference sequence). V was cut by 11 bases and J by 1 base, with 14 bases left in between. The CDR3 reads CAFLGKVNYGYTF. The CDR3 DNA is TGTGCCTTCCTGGGCAAGGTTAACTATGGCTACACCTTC.

This clonotype was seen more than once but under ten times. V gene TRBV3-1 combines with J gene TRBJ2-2; D is perhaps TRBD1 (6 bases). The V gene's germline CDR1 is LGHDT and CDR2 YNNKEL (reference sequence). This CDR3 has 14 residues. Trimming stripped 3 bases from V and 3 bases from J, with 8 bases between. The CDR3 DNA reads TGTGCCAGCAGCCACAGGGGTGACACCGGGGAGCTGTTTTTT. The encoded protein is CASSHRGDTGELFF.

The chain recombines TRBV7-2 with TRBJ2-1, with a tentative D call TRBD2 (6 bases). This CDR3 region has 15 residues. Germline V gene sequence: CDR1 SGHTA, CDR2 FQGNSA. The V end was cut by 7 bases, the J end by 10 bases, with 23 bases between. The CDR3 DNA follows: TGTGCCAGCACCGCGGGACCGCCAATTGGTAGAGAGCAGTTCTTC. Amino acid sequence: CASTAGPPIGREQFF.

This chain uses TRBV20-1 with TRBJ2-7; possible D gene TRBD2, 7 bases. The CDR3 extends over 13 amino acids. Trimming cost V 5 bases and J 2 bases, with 13 bases left between them. Germline CDR1 and CDR2: DFQATT and SNEGSKA (reference sequence). The CDR3: CSAPGEGAYEQYF. For the CDR3, the DNA is TGCAGTGCTCCGGGGGAGGGGGCCTACGAGCAGTACTTC.

This clonotype was seen only a few times. The chain employs TRBV30 and TRBJ2-6; 12 bases match TRBD1. Losses at the gene ends were 2 bases for V and 4 bases for J; bases not matched to a gene: 6. The CDR3 sequence is 17 residues long. Per the germline V gene, CDR1 is GTSNPN and CDR2 is SVGIG (reference sequence). The CDR3 DNA is TGTGCCTGGAGTTCGGGACAGGGGGCTTCAGGGGCCAACGTCCTGACTTTC. Its protein product is CAWSSGQGASGANVLTF.

The V call is TRBV9, the J call TRBJ2-3, with 13 bases fitting TRBD2. Germline V CDR1 and CDR2: SGDLS, YYNGEE. V was clipped by 3 bases and J by 4 bases; unmatched bases: 11. This CDR3 spans 18 amino acids. The CDR3 reads CASSDESTSGGAPDTQYF. The CDR3 DNA sequence: TGTGCCAGCAGCGATGAAAGCACTAGCGGGGGGGCGCCAGATACGCAGTATTTT.

The chain joins TRBV5-1 to TRBJ2-5; D is perhaps TRBD2 (6 bases). The better agreement between TRBJ2-7 and the DNA end casts doubt on the J call. The CDR3 spans 14 residues. Germline V gene lookup returns CDR1 SGHRS and CDR2 YFSETQ. The CDR3 is CASSLALDGGEQYF. CDR3 DNA sequence: TGCGCCAGCAGCTTGGCCTTGGACGGGGGCGAGCAGTACTTC.

The chain carries TRBV28 and TRBJ1-4; 8 bases align to TRBD1. The CDR3 totals 12 residues. J lost 16 bases, V lost 6 bases, and 10 bases had no gene match. In germline, CDR1 is MDHEN, CDR2 SYDVKM. CDR3: CASSGGQVIPFF. The CDR3, as DNA: TGTGCCAGCAGCGGGGGACAGGTCATTCCGTTTTTT. The full variable domain, its missing parts supplied by reference TRBV28 and TRBJ1-4, is DVKVTQSSRYLVKRTGEKVFLECVQDMDHENMFWYRQDPGLGLRLIYFSYDVKMKEKGDIPEGYSVSREKKERFSLILESASTNQTSMYLCASSGGQVIPFFGSGTQLSVL.

This clonotype came up a few times. This chain links TRBV6-5 with TRBJ2-7, with D possibly being TRBD1 (5 bases). CDR1 and CDR2 from the germline V gene are MNHEY and SVGAGI. V was pared by 5 bases and J by 2 bases, with 16 bases between. CDR3 length: 15 residues. The CDR3 region has the DNA TGTGCCAGCAGTACTGGACACCTCGGAACCTACGAGCAGTACTTC. As protein: CASSTGHLGTYEQYF.

This sequence joins TRBV27 and TRBJ2-7; D perhaps matches TRBD1 (5 bases). The J call is doubtful: the DNA matches TRBJ2-5 better. The CDR3 runs to 22 residues. Germline assignment: CDR1 MNHEY and CDR2 SMNVEV (reference sequence). The CDR3 region is CASTLPTCSLPVAKGMGETQYF. CDR3 DNA sequence: TGTGCCAGCACCTTACCTACTTGTTCCCTACCGGTGGCGAAGGGGATGGGAGAGACCCAGTACTTC.

This clonotype was counted between two and nine times. The chain employs TRBV5-1 and TRBJ1-2; 8 bases are a match to TRBD1. This CDR3 region has 15 residues. CDR1 is SGHRS, CDR2 YFSETQ, per germline. The J segment lost 4 bases and the V segment lost 3 bases, leaving 8 bases of the junction unmatched. The CDR3 region has the DNA TGCGCCAGCAGCTCTGCCGGGACAGGAGCCTATGGCTACACCTTC. It translates to CASSSAGTGAYGYTF.

On this clonotype: One junction end does not reproduce the germline sequence, and a read error may be involved. The chain combines TRBV6-6 with TRBJ2-3; unclear D gene. Germline V gene data show CDR1 as MNHNY and CDR2 as SVGAGI (reference sequence). The CDR3 is 12 residues long. DNA for the CDR3: TGTGCCGGCAGTTATAACACAGATACGCAGTATTTT. Its protein is CAGSYNTDTQYF.

V usage is TRBV5-1 and J usage is TRBJ2-7; perhaps TRBD1 as D (5 bases). The CDR3 has 13 residues. Looked up from germline, CDR1 is SGHRS and CDR2 is YFSETQ. Trimming pared 0 bases from V and 6 bases from J, leaving 10 bases between. CDR3 sequence (DNA): TGCGCCAGCAGCTTGGTGGCAGGGATCGAGCAGTACTTC. Translated, it gives CASSLVAGIEQYF. The whole variable domain, remainder taken from reference TRBV5-1 and TRBJ2-7, is KAGVTQTPRYLIKTRGQQVTLSCSPISGHRSVSWYQQTPGQGLQFLFEYFSETQRNKGNFPGRFSGRQFSNSRSEMNVSTLELGDSALYLCASSLVAGIEQYFGPGTRLTVT.

V usage is TRBV4-1 and J usage is TRBJ1-2; D possibly corresponds to TRBD1 (5 bases). Germline lookup yields CDR1 MGHRA and CDR2 YSYEKL. The CDR3 sequence is 16 residues long. With 3 bases removed from V and 2 bases from J, the gap between germline ends came to 16 bases. The CDR3: CASSHPEGHPNYGYTF. The CDR3 nucleotides read TGCGCCAGCAGCCACCCGGAGGGGCACCCAAACTATGGCTACACCTTC.

On this clonotype: It may be a read error: a sequence one base away is much more abundant. This chain joins TRBV12-3 or TRBV12-4 and TRBJ2-1, with TRBD1 as a possible D gene (6 bases). The CDR3 contains 16 residues. The CDR3 sequence: CASSPTTGVLYTEQFF. The CDR3 DNA reads as TGTGCCAGCAGTCCAACGACAGGCGTACTCTACACTGAGCAGTTCTTC.

V is TRBV6-1 and J is TRBJ2-5; 8 positions match TRBD1. The J segment lost 0 bases and the V segment lost 11 bases, leaving 8 bases of the junction unmatched. CDR3 length equals 14 residues. The germline V gene encodes CDR1 MNHNS and CDR2 SASEGT. CDR3: CASRTGWYQETQYF. The CDR3 DNA follows: TGTGCCTCCCGGACAGGGTGGTACCAAGAGACCCAGTACTTC.

This clonotype was seen a handful of times. The chain employs TRBV4-1 and TRBJ2-7; D is unclear. CDR3 length equals 13 residues. V was pared by 4 bases and J by 4 bases, with 11 bases between. Germline values: CDR1 MGHRA, CDR2 YSYEKL. The DNA for the CDR3 is TGCGCCAGCAGCCGCCTCGTGACTTACGAGCAGTACTTC. Its protein is CASSRLVTYEQYF.

Worth noting for this clonotype: Relative to the germline gene, one junction end is altered; a read error may explain this. This chain uses TRBV7-9 with TRBJ2-5; TRBD2 aligns across 12 bases. Germline V lookup: CDR1 SEHNR, CDR2 FQNEAQ (reference sequence). The CDR3 is made up of 15 amino acids. The CDR3 loop reads CASSFRLAGEETQYF. CDR3 nucleotides: TGCGCCAGCAGCTTTAGACTAGCGGGAGAAGAGACCCAGTACTTC.

The V call is TRBV30, the J call TRBJ2-1, with 11 positions matching TRBD2. There are 14 residues in the CDR3. Germline CDR1 is GTSNPN and CDR2 is SVGIG (reference sequence). V shed 8 bases and J 4 bases; nucleotides not matched to a gene: 7. The CDR3 loop reads CAGNLAGGYNEQFF. Written as DNA, the CDR3 is TGTGCCGGTAACCTAGCGGGGGGTTACAATGAGCAGTTCTTC.

This chain joins TRBV20-1 and TRBJ2-1; D not resolved. Trimming took 5 bases from V and 4 from J, leaving 12 bases between them. CDR3 size: 13 residues. CDR1 and CDR2 from the germline V gene are DFQATT and SNEGSKA (reference sequence). DNA for the CDR3: TGCAGTGCTCGAGGATACCCTTACAATGAGCAGTTCTTC. This sequence encodes CSARGYPYNEQFF.